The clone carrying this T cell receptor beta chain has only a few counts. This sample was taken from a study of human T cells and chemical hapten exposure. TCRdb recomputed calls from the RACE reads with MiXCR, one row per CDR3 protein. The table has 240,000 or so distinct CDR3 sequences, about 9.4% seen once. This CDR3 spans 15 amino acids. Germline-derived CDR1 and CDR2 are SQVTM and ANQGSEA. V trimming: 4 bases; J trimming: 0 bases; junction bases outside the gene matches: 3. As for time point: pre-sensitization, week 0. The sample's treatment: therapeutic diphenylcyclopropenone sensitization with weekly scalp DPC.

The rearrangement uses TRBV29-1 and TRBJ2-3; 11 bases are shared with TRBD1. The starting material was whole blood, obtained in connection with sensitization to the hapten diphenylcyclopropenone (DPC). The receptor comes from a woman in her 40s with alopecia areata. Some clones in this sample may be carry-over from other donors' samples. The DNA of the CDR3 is TGCAGCGTTGGTGGACAGGGGGCTAGCACAGATACGCAGTATTTT. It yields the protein CSVGGQGASTDTQYF.